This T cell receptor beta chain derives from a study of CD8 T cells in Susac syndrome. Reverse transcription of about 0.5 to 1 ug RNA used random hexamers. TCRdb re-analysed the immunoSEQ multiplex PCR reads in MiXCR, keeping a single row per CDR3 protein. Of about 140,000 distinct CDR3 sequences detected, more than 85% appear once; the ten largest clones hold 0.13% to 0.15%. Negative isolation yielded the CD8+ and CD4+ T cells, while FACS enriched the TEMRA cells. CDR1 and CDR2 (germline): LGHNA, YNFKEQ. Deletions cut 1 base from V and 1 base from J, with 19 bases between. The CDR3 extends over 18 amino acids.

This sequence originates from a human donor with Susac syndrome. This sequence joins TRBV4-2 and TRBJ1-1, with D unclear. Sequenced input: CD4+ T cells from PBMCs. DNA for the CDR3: TGTGCCAGCAGCCAAGGAATTGGGGAAGTAAAACCGAACACTGAAGCTTTCTTT. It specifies CASSQGIGEVKPNTEAFF.